This entry features one T cell receptor (beta chain) sequence. The sample comes from a study of blood T cell repertoires in COVID-19. Background on the study: Spain, Italy and the United States supplied samples that represented acute and convalescent COVID-19. PBMCs, B-cell-depleted T cells, or T cells provided the cDNA or gDNA that made up the material.

CDR1 and CDR2 (germline): MNHEY, SVGAGI. J was trimmed by 0 bases and V by 5 bases; bases with no gene match: 3. The CDR3 consists of 15 residues. Original processing notes: From reference gene primer amplification, estimates of nucleated cell counts were derived. TCRdb keeps only in-frame clones here, not all; method: immunoSEQ multiplex PCR. Clone size and V and J calls were adopted from that table, with D and trimming inferred from the DNA. The sample includes fewer than 250,000 clones, approximately 84% of them seen just once. The gene calls are TRBV6-5 and TRBJ2-1; 8 bases fit TRBD1. This TCR was recovered from a woman aged 80 or over with acute or convalescent COVID-19. The specimen was peripheral blood. The CDR3, as DNA: TGTGCCAGCAGTACCGACAGGGGCTCCTACAATGAGCAGTTCTTC. It translates to CASSTDRGSYNEQFF.